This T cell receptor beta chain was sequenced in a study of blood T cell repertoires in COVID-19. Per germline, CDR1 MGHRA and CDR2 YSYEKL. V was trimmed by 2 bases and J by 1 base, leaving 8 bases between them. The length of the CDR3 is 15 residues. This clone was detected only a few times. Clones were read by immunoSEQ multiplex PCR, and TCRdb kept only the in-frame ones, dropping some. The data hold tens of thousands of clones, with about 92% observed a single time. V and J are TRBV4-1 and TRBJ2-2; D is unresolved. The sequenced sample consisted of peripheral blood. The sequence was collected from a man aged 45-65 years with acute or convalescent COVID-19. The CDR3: CASSQMALNTGELFF. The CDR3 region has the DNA TGCGCCAGCAGCCAAATGGCCCTGAACACCGGGGAGCTGTTTTTT.